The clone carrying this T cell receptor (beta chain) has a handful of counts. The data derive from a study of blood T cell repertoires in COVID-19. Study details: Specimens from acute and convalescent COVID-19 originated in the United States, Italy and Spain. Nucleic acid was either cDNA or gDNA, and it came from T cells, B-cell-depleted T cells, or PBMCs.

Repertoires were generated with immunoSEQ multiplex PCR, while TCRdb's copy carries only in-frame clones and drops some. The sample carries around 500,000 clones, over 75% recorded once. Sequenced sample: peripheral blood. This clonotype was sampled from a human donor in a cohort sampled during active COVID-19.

As DNA, the CDR3 is TGCGCCAGCAGCTTACCGGGACAGAATTATGGCTACACCTTC. It encodes CASSLPGQNYGYTF. The gene calls are TRBV5-1 and TRBJ1-2; TRBD1 matches 7 bases. CDR3 size: 14 residues. Germline CDR1 reads SGHRS; CDR2 reads YFSETQ. After removal of 2 bases from V and 5 bases from J, the junction contained 6 bases not matched to a gene.